The 6 T cell receptor beta chains below were found in one sample sequenced in a study of T cells in Graves' hyperthyroidism and ophthalmopathy. RNA transcripts served as the template for amplifying TCR beta CDR3 regions. During a first-round RT-PCR of the TCR CDR3, the HTBI primer set was used. TCRdb redid the calling of the multiplex PCR reads with MiXCR, one entry per CDR3 protein. This table has about 400,000 distinct CDR3 sequences, 15% appearing once. Specimen: blood. These receptors were obtained from a woman under 40 with Graves' hyperthyroidism.

This clonotype came up many times. The V call is TRBV5-5, the J call TRBJ1-5; D is undetermined. This CDR3 comprises 18 residues. Germline values: CDR1 SGHKS, CDR2 YYEKEE (reference sequence). V was cut by 2 bases and J by 1 base, with 19 bases left in between. CDR3 protein: CASSFYLAALGSNQPQHF. In DNA, the CDR3 is TGTGCCAGCAGCTTCTATCTGGCAGCCCTTGGGAGCAATCAGCCCCAGCATTTT.

CDR3 protein: CASSPGGTGRTEAFF. In nucleotides, the CDR3 is TGTGCCAGCAGCCCCGGCGGGACAGGGAGAACTGAAGCTTTCTTT. The V call is TRBV3-1, the J call TRBJ1-1; 9 nucleotides agree with TRBD1. Germline V gives CDR1 LGHDT, CDR2 YNNKEL (reference sequence). CDR3 length: 15 residues. After removal of 4 bases from V and 5 bases from J, the junction contained 8 bases not matched to a gene.

This clonotype was seen a single time. The genes are TRBV30 and TRBJ2-3; 9 bases line up with TRBD2. Germline V CDR1 and CDR2: GTSNPN, SVGIG (reference sequence). V was clipped by 2 bases and J by 1 base; unmatched bases: 4. The CDR3 totals 15 residues. CDR3 sequence reads: CAWSRIAGGTDTQYF. The CDR3 DNA is TGTGCCTGGAGTCGGATAGCGGGAGGCACAGATACGCAGTATTTT.

This clonotype was detected ten times or more. The CDR3 spells CASSSRTSGRPYEQYF. The CDR3 region has the DNA TGTGCCAGCAGCTCCAGGACTAGCGGGCGCCCCTACGAGCAGTACTTC. J is TRBJ2-7 and V is TRBV7-2; 11 bases fit TRBD2. Unmatched junction bases numbered 7, after V lost 4 bases and J lost 2 bases. The CDR3 spans 16 residues. The germline gives CDR1 SGHTA, CDR2 FQGNSA. Full variable domain (remainder filled in from reference TRBV7-2 and TRBJ2-7): GAGVSQSPSNKVTEKGKDVELRCDPISGHTALYWYRQSLGQGLEFLIYFQGNSAPDKSGLPSDRFSAERTGGSVSTLTIQRTQQEDSAVYLCASSSRTSGRPYEQYFGPGTRLTVT.

This clonotype was found a few times. The chain has TRBV7-6 and TRBJ2-2; D ambiguous. The germline V gene has CDR1 SGHVS and CDR2 FNYEAQ. V lost 3 bases to trimming and J lost 3 bases, with 11 bases between them. The CDR3 consists of 15 residues. CDR3 DNA sequence: TGTGCCAGCAGCTTTAGTCAGACTCACACCGGGGAGCTGTTTTTT. This gives the protein CASSFSQTHTGELFF. The whole variable domain, remainder taken from reference TRBV7-6 and TRBJ2-2, is GAGVSQSPRYKVTKRGQDVALRCDPISGHVSLYWYRQALGQGPEFLTYFNYEAQQDKSGLPNDRFSAERPEGSISTLTIQRTEQRDSAMYRCASSFSQTHTGELFFGEGSRLTVL.

In its sample, this clonotype was seen once. CDR3 coding DNA: TGTGCCAGTGTCCAAGAGTCGGGACCCCGACAACCCCAGCATTTT. It encodes CASVQESGPRQPQHF. The genes are TRBV19 and TRBJ1-5; TRBD1 is a possible D gene (5 bases). V gave up 8 bases and J gave up 10 bases, with 24 bases separating them. This CDR3 comprises 15 residues. Germline CDR1 LNHDA, CDR2 SQIVND (reference sequence).